This is a list of T cell receptor beta chains from one sample in a study of blood T cells in healthy people across ages. TCRdb re-analysed the 5' RACE reads in MiXCR, keeping a single row per CDR3 protein. The sample has 550,000 to 600,000 distinct CDR3 sequences, 25% to 30% seen once. The sample consisted of blood. The receptors were sampled from a woman aged 70-85 years in good health. The CDR3 runs from the conserved cysteine through the conserved F or W. A D gene is named only where the DNA matches it firmly. Size is omitted from some rows. Given values are once, few, many or a class for expanded clones.

cdr3_nt cdr3_aa v_call d_call j_call cdr3_length clone_size
TGTGCCAGCGGCCAGGAATACAATGAGCAGTTCTTC CASGQEYNEQFF TRBV2 . TRBJ2-1 12 few
TGTGCCAGCAGCTTAGGTCCGATTTCTCGGGGAGGCTATGGCTACACCTTC CASSLGPISRGGYGYTF TRBV11-2 . TRBJ1-2 17 .
TGCAGCGCCGGCTCGACAGGGACGGATGAAAAACTGTTTTTT CSAGSTGTDEKLFF TRBV29-1 TRBD1 TRBJ1-4 14 .
TGCAGTGCTCAAATAATACAACGCGGGGGGGCTTCCTACGAGCAGTACTTC CSAQIIQRGGASYEQYF TRBV20-1 TRBD2 TRBJ2-7 17 few
TGCAGCGTTGAAAGGGGTCAGGGGGCAGCTTTCTTT CSVERGQGAAFF TRBV29-1 TRBD1 TRBJ1-1 12 once
TGTGCCAGCAGCTTACGAAATTATGGACAGGGGCAGGAGACCCAGTACTTC CASSLRNYGQGQETQYF TRBV7-2 TRBD1 TRBJ2-5 17 .
TGTGCCAGCAGCTTGAGCGTCTCCTCGGAGACCCAGTACTTC CASSLSVSSETQYF TRBV5-5 . TRBJ2-5 14 .
TGCGCCAGCAGCCAAGGTCGGGGGAACAGGGACGGAGCTTTCTTT CASSQGRGNRDGAFF TRBV4-1 . TRBJ1-1 15 many
TGTGCCAGCAGCTTAACTGGGGGGTTGGTTGAGACCCAGTACTTC CASSLTGGLVETQYF TRBV7-3 . TRBJ2-5 15 few
TGTGCCAGCAGCCAAGAGACTAGCGGGCTCAATGAGCAGTTCTTC CASSQETSGLNEQFF TRBV3-1 TRBD2 TRBJ2-1 15 .
TGTGCCAGCAGTCGGACAGATCGCACCATATATTTT CASSRTDRTIYF TRBV12-3/TRBV12-4 . TRBJ1-3 12 .
TGTGCCAGCAGCCGGCGGACTAGCGGGGGGGCAGGTAGCACAGATACGCAGTATTTT CASSRRTSGGAGSTDTQYF TRBV7-8 TRBD2 TRBJ2-3 19 many
TGTGCCATCAGACCCGAACAGGCGAACACTGAAGCTTTCTTT CAIRPEQANTEAFF TRBV10-3 . TRBJ1-1 14 once
TGTGCCAGCAGCCTCAGCTCGGGACAGCTTTACGAGCAGTACTTC CASSLSSGQLYEQYF TRBV7-9 TRBD1 TRBJ2-7 15 .
TGTGCCAGCAGCTTCGGCGGGGGGGCATCGAATACGCAGTATTTT CASSFGGGASNTQYF TRBV7-2 TRBD2 TRBJ2-3 15 few
TGTGCCAGCAGTTTAACAGGGGCGCAATACGAGCAGTACTTC CASSLTGAQYEQYF TRBV12-3/TRBV12-4 TRBD1 TRBJ2-7 14 few